Listed below are T cell receptor beta chains from one sample, sequenced in a study of Graves' ophthalmopathy and Graves' hyperthyroidism. TCRdb re-derived calls from the multiplex PCR reads in MiXCR, one entry per CDR3 protein. The repertoire includes about 620,000 distinct CDR3 sequences, about 24% of them detected once, and approximately 6.9% sits in the top ten. The sequenced sample was peripheral blood. The receptor set was obtained from a woman between 18 and 29 years old with stable Graves' hyperthyroidism. Some clones in this sample may be carry-over from other donors' samples. Each CDR3 is given with its conserved first and last residue. Fields, in order: clone size, J gene, V gene, D gene, CDR3 protein, CDR3 DNA. A D gene is named only where the DNA matches it firmly. Not every row has a clone size; where given, it reads once, few, many or a size class.

clone_size: -; j_call: TRBJ2-6; v_call: TRBV5-1; d_call: TRBD2; cdr3_aa: CASSLSGWTSGRRWGANVLTF; cdr3_nt: TGCGCCAGCAGCTTGAGTGGGTGGACTAGCGGGAGACGATGGGGGGCCAACGTCCTGACTTTC
clone_size: many; j_call: TRBJ2-7; v_call: TRBV18; d_call: TRBD1; cdr3_aa: CASSPGQEAYEQYF; cdr3_nt: TGTGCCAGCTCACCCGGACAGGAAGCCTACGAGCAGTACTTC
clone_size: -; j_call: TRBJ2-4; v_call: TRBV30; d_call: TRBD1; cdr3_aa: CAWRDRGVGIQYF; cdr3_nt: TGTGCCTGGCGGGACAGGGGAGTTGGCATTCAGTACTTC
clone_size: many; j_call: TRBJ1-1; v_call: TRBV7-2; d_call: -; cdr3_aa: CASSLGGGGLEAFF; cdr3_nt: TGTGCCAGCAGCTTAGGGGGTGGGGGTTTGGAAGCTTTCTTT
clone_size: many; j_call: TRBJ2-7; v_call: TRBV6-1; d_call: -; cdr3_aa: CASSTGYSYEQYF; cdr3_nt: TGTGCCAGCAGCACGGGGTACTCCTACGAGCAGTACTTC
clone_size: many; j_call: TRBJ1-3; v_call: TRBV30; d_call: -; cdr3_aa: CAWILGNTIYF; cdr3_nt: TGTGCCTGGATCTTGGGAAACACCATATATTTT
clone_size: few; j_call: TRBJ1-1; v_call: TRBV2; d_call: -; cdr3_aa: CASSVEQNTEAFF; cdr3_nt: TGTGCCAGCAGTGTGGAACAGAACACTGAAGCTTTCTTT
clone_size: -; j_call: TRBJ1-1; v_call: TRBV6-2/TRBV6-3; d_call: -; cdr3_aa: CASSYSIRTKNTEAFF; cdr3_nt: TGTGCCAGCAGTTACTCGATACGGACAAAGAACACTGAAGCTTTCTTT
clone_size: many; j_call: TRBJ1-2; v_call: TRBV27; d_call: TRBD1; cdr3_aa: CASSLMGQGAGYGYTF; cdr3_nt: TGTGCCAGCAGTTTAATGGGACAGGGGGCCGGGTATGGCTACACCTTC
clone_size: many; j_call: TRBJ2-5; v_call: TRBV30; d_call: -; cdr3_aa: CAWSVKVVGETQYF; cdr3_nt: TGTGCCTGGAGTGTAAAGGTAGTGGGAGAGACCCAGTACTTC
clone_size: few; j_call: TRBJ2-5; v_call: TRBV4-2; d_call: -; cdr3_aa: CASSTAGPEETQYF; cdr3_nt: TGTGCCAGCAGTACGGCAGGGCCCGAAGAGACCCAGTACTTC
clone_size: once; j_call: TRBJ2-5; v_call: TRBV7-3; d_call: TRBD2; cdr3_aa: CASSHRGGRRGLETQYF; cdr3_nt: TGTGCCAGCAGCCACCGGGGAGGGCGACGGGGCCTAGAGACCCAGTACTTC
clone_size: few; j_call: TRBJ2-5; v_call: TRBV20-1; d_call: -; cdr3_aa: CSASNRRDKETQYF; cdr3_nt: TGCAGTGCTTCCAACCGCCGGGATAAAGAGACCCAGTACTTC
clone_size: many; j_call: TRBJ1-1; v_call: TRBV5-1; d_call: TRBD1; cdr3_aa: CASSVGQANTEAFF; cdr3_nt: TGCGCCAGCAGCGTGGGACAGGCCAACACTGAAGCTTTCTTT
clone_size: many; j_call: TRBJ1-2; v_call: TRBV5-1; d_call: TRBD1; cdr3_aa: CASSFGTAQLYGYTF; cdr3_nt: TGCGCCAGCAGCTTCGGGACAGCCCAACTATATGGCTACACCTTC
clone_size: many; j_call: TRBJ1-1; v_call: TRBV28; d_call: -; cdr3_aa: CASSPQLTEAFF; cdr3_nt: TGTGCCAGCAGCCCACAGTTGACTGAAGCTTTCTTT
clone_size: -; j_call: TRBJ2-2; v_call: TRBV11-2; d_call: -; cdr3_aa: CASSSSFLPGELFF; cdr3_nt: TGTGCCAGCAGCTCCTCGTTTCTGCCCGGGGAGCTGTTTTTT
clone_size: many; j_call: TRBJ1-1; v_call: TRBV9; d_call: -; cdr3_aa: CASSVQGQNTEAFF; cdr3_nt: TGTGCCAGCAGCGTTCAGGGTCAGAACACTGAAGCTTTCTTT
clone_size: -; j_call: TRBJ2-5; v_call: TRBV20-1; d_call: TRBD2; cdr3_aa: CSAATSGRASETQYF; cdr3_nt: TGCAGTGCTGCGACTAGCGGGAGGGCCTCGGAGACCCAGTACTTC
clone_size: many; j_call: TRBJ1-5; v_call: TRBV6-1; d_call: -; cdr3_aa: CASMERAGSNQPQHF; cdr3_nt: TGTGCCAGCATGGAGAGGGCTGGGAGCAATCAGCCCCAGCATTTT
clone_size: many; j_call: TRBJ1-1; v_call: TRBV5-1; d_call: TRBD1; cdr3_aa: CASSEPGQMNTEAFF; cdr3_nt: TGCGCCAGCAGCGAACCGGGACAGATGAACACTGAAGCTTTCTTT
clone_size: few; j_call: TRBJ2-4; v_call: TRBV12-3/TRBV12-4; d_call: -; cdr3_aa: CASSLYGGYGKNIQYF; cdr3_nt: TGTGCCAGCAGTTTATATGGCGGGTACGGCAAAAACATTCAGTACTTC
clone_size: many; j_call: TRBJ1-6; v_call: TRBV28; d_call: -; cdr3_aa: CASSTDTHNSPLHF; cdr3_nt: TGTGCCAGCAGTACCGACACCCATAATTCACCCCTCCACTTT
clone_size: many; j_call: TRBJ2-7; v_call: TRBV20-1; d_call: -; cdr3_aa: CSARDFKRSSYEQYF; cdr3_nt: TGCAGTGCTAGAGATTTCAAGCGGAGCTCCTACGAGCAGTACTTC
clone_size: many; j_call: TRBJ1-1; v_call: TRBV3-1; d_call: -; cdr3_aa: CASSQGGGRLNTEAFF; cdr3_nt: TGTGCCAGCAGCCAAGGAGGGGGGAGACTGAACACTGAAGCTTTCTTT
clone_size: -; j_call: TRBJ2-5; v_call: TRBV28; d_call: -; cdr3_aa: CASGSQTEETQYF; cdr3_nt: TGTGCCAGCGGTTCTCAGACGGAAGAGACCCAGTACTTC
clone_size: -; j_call: TRBJ1-3; v_call: TRBV10-3; d_call: -; cdr3_aa: CAISDQTRSGNTIYF; cdr3_nt: TGTGCCATCAGTGATCAAACCCGCTCTGGAAACACCATATATTTT
clone_size: many; j_call: TRBJ2-7; v_call: TRBV29-1; d_call: TRBD1; cdr3_aa: CSVATGGTYEQYF; cdr3_nt: TGCAGCGTTGCGACAGGGGGGACGTACGAGCAGTACTTC
clone_size: many; j_call: TRBJ2-7; v_call: TRBV27; d_call: TRBD2; cdr3_aa: CASSEPGLALHEQYF; cdr3_nt: TGTGCCAGCAGCGAGCCGGGACTAGCTTTACACGAGCAGTACTTC
clone_size: many; j_call: TRBJ2-7; v_call: TRBV27; d_call: TRBD1; cdr3_aa: CASPRDRDPGHEQYF; cdr3_nt: TGTGCCAGCCCCCGGGACAGGGACCCCGGCCACGAGCAGTACTTC
clone_size: many; j_call: TRBJ2-5; v_call: TRBV25-1; d_call: -; cdr3_aa: CASSESLTYQETQYF; cdr3_nt: TGTGCCAGCAGTGAATCCTTAACGTACCAAGAGACCCAGTACTTC
clone_size: many; j_call: TRBJ1-1; v_call: TRBV5-1; d_call: TRBD1; cdr3_aa: CASSPPGAQGRNTEAFF; cdr3_nt: TGCGCCAGCAGCCCCCCGGGAGCACAGGGGAGGAACACTGAAGCTTTCTTT
clone_size: few; j_call: TRBJ2-7; v_call: TRBV4-1; d_call: -; cdr3_aa: CASSQDHGGSSYEQYF; cdr3_nt: TGCGCCAGCAGCCAAGATCACGGAGGGAGCTCCTACGAGCAGTACTTC
clone_size: many; j_call: TRBJ2-5; v_call: TRBV15; d_call: -; cdr3_aa: CATSRDHRQETQYF; cdr3_nt: TGTGCCACCAGCAGAGACCACAGACAAGAGACCCAGTACTTC
clone_size: -; j_call: TRBJ2-7; v_call: TRBV6-1; d_call: -; cdr3_aa: CASSQGQVYEQYF; cdr3_nt: TGTGCCAGCAGCCAGGGGCAGGTATACGAGCAGTACTTC
clone_size: many; j_call: TRBJ1-2; v_call: TRBV19; d_call: -; cdr3_aa: CASSQGRVYGYTF; cdr3_nt: TGTGCCAGTAGTCAAGGGAGAGTGTATGGCTACACCTTC
clone_size: -; j_call: TRBJ2-2; v_call: TRBV6-1; d_call: -; cdr3_aa: CASSGGHLNTGELFF; cdr3_nt: TGTGCCAGCAGTGGGGGACACCTAAACACCGGGGAGCTGTTTTTT
clone_size: -; j_call: TRBJ2-7; v_call: TRBV30; d_call: -; cdr3_aa: CAWNNGPYEQYF; cdr3_nt: TGTGCCTGGAATAACGGACCCTACGAGCAGTACTTC
clone_size: -; j_call: TRBJ2-7; v_call: TRBV12-3/TRBV12-4; d_call: TRBD1; cdr3_aa: CASSSGQALGEQYF; cdr3_nt: TGTGCCAGCAGTTCTGGACAGGCCTTGGGGGAGCAGTACTTC
clone_size: many; j_call: TRBJ1-1; v_call: TRBV20-1; d_call: TRBD1; cdr3_aa: CSARVGTGERGVHMNTEAFF; cdr3_nt: TGCAGTGCTAGAGTTGGGACAGGGGAACGGGGGGTTCATATGAACACTGAAGCTTTCTTT
clone_size: many; j_call: TRBJ1-5; v_call: TRBV20-1; d_call: -; cdr3_aa: CSASLSILGQPQHF; cdr3_nt: TGCAGTGCTAGCCTCTCGATTCTGGGGCAGCCCCAGCATTTT
clone_size: -; j_call: TRBJ1-1; v_call: TRBV29-1; d_call: TRBD1; cdr3_aa: CSVDIQTGRAEAFF; cdr3_nt: TGCAGCGTTGATATTCAGACAGGGAGGGCTGAAGCTTTCTTT
clone_size: many; j_call: TRBJ1-6; v_call: TRBV12-3/TRBV12-4; d_call: -; cdr3_aa: CASSEDRASYNSPLHF; cdr3_nt: TGTGCCAGCTCCGAAGACAGAGCCTCCTATAATTCACCCCTCCACTTT
clone_size: many; j_call: TRBJ2-5; v_call: TRBV6-2/TRBV6-3; d_call: TRBD2; cdr3_aa: CASSYVGGSQYF; cdr3_nt: TGTGCCAGCAGTTACGTCGGGGGGTCCCAGTACTTC